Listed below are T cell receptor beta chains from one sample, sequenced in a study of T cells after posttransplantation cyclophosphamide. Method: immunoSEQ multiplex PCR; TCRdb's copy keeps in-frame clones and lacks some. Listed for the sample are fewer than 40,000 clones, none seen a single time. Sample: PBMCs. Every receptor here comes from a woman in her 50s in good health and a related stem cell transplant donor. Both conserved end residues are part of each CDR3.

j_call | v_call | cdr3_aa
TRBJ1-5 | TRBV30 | CAWSAGTGVSNQPQHF
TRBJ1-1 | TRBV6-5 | CASSYSWTGNTEAFF
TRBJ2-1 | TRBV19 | CASRGLTGTSSYNEQFF
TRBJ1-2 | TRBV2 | CASSRTGTPAGGYTF
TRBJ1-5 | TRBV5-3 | CARRGDRAHQPQHF
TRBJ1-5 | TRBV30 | CAWSVQWQGSNQPQHF
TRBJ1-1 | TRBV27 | CASIPGGGWDTEAFF
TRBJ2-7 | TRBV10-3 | CAISGGGTSGSYEQYF
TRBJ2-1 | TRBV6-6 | CASSWTSPDYNEQFF
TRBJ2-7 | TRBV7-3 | CASSLFPQGYEQYF
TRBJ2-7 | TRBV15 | CATSGTGDYEQYF
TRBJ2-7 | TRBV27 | CASTRDRDWREQYF
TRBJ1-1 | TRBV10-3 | CAINEYSNTEAFF
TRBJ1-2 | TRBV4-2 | CASSQAGGNYGYTF
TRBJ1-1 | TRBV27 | CASSKGTEAFF
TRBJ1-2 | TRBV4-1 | CASSRTGGDGYTF
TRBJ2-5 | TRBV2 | CASSEGGTGEAIGQETQYF
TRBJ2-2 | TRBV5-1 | CASSSDPRTGELFF
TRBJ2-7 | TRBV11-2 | CASSLAQGGYEQYF
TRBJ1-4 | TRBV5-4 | CASSFTGAATNEKLFF
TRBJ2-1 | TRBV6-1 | CASSEKASGGPEQFF
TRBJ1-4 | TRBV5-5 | CASSSRQGAANEKLFF
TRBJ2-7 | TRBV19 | CASSPRTELDYEQYF
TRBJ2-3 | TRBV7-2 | CASSPRWGLTDTQYF
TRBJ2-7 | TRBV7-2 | CASSLVREQYF
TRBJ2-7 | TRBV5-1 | CASSLASIPGGPKEQYF
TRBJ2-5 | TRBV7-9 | CASRPPWDRAQETQYF
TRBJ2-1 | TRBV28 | CASSLSRGGGPYNEQFF